Listed below are T cell receptor beta chains from one sample, sequenced in a study of tumor-infiltrating lymphocytes in localized non-small cell lung cancer. Measured with immunoSEQ multiplex PCR; TCRdb has only the in-frame clones, and not every one. The table shows around 15,000 clones, with over 55% occurring only once. The sequenced material came from lung tumor tissue. These receptors all stem from a human donor with non-small cell lung cancer. Both conserved end residues are part of each CDR3. Each record gives: V gene, J gene, D gene, clone size, CDR3 protein, CDR3 DNA. The D gene is left open where the match is weak. The size field is filled for only some rows; it gives once, few, many or a size class.

V: TRBV5-4; J: TRBJ2-2; D: TRBD1; size: -; CDR3: CASSWTGTTGELFF; DNA: TGTGCCAGCAGCTGGACAGGGACCACCGGGGAGCTGTTTTTT
V: TRBV27; J: TRBJ2-1; D: -; size: -; CDR3: CASSFPGRYNEQFF; DNA: TGTGCCAGCAGTTTCCCCGGACGGTACAATGAGCAGTTCTTC
V: TRBV5-1; J: TRBJ2-5; D: TRBD2; size: -; CDR3: CASSPQSGGVLETQYF; DNA: TGCGCCAGCAGCCCCCAGAGCGGGGGGGTTTTAGAGACCCAGTACTTC
V: TRBV9; J: TRBJ2-1; D: TRBD2; size: -; CDR3: CASSVSGGLYNEQFF; DNA: TGTGCCAGCAGCGTCAGCGGGGGCCTCTACAATGAGCAGTTCTTC
V: TRBV2; J: TRBJ1-2; D: -; size: few; CDR3: CASSDQASYGYTF; DNA: TGTGCCAGCAGTGATCAGGCAAGCTATGGCTACACCTTC
V: TRBV28; J: TRBJ1-4; D: TRBD1; size: -; CDR3: CASNPGQGREKLFF; DNA: TGTGCCAGCAACCCCGGACAGGGCCGTGAAAAACTGTTTTTT
V: TRBV30; J: TRBJ1-1; D: -; size: -; CDR3: CAWRLPGGSSLGAFF; DNA: TGTGCCTGGAGGCTCCCGGGGGGGTCATCTCTGGGAGCTTTCTTT
V: TRBV19; J: TRBJ2-5; D: TRBD2; size: -; CDR3: CASSMRREVQETQYF; DNA: TGTGCCAGTAGTATGCGACGGGAGGTACAAGAGACCCAGTACTTC
V: TRBV11-2; J: TRBJ2-2; D: -; size: -; CDR3: CASSLQETGELFF; DNA: TGTGCCAGCAGCTTACAGGAGACCGGGGAGCTGTTTTTT
V: TRBV5-6; J: TRBJ1-1; D: -; size: medium-sized; CDR3: CASSLTVNTEAFF; DNA: TGTGCCAGCAGCTTGACGGTTAACACTGAAGCTTTCTTT
V: TRBV5-1; J: TRBJ1-3; D: -; size: -; CDR3: CASSSGGTTGNTIYF; DNA: TGCGCCAGCAGCTCCGGGGGGACGACTGGAAACACCATATATTTT
V: TRBV5-1; J: TRBJ1-4; D: -; size: -; CDR3: CASSSGAGPNPFNEKLFF; DNA: TGCGCCAGCAGCTCCGGGGCAGGGCCCAATCCATTTAATGAAAAACTGTTTTTT
V: TRBV10-3; J: TRBJ2-6; D: -; size: once; CDR3: CAISESVSGANVLTF; DNA: TGTGCCATCAGTGAGTCGGTCTCTGGGGCCAACGTCCTGACTTTC
V: TRBV11-2; J: TRBJ2-5; D: TRBD1; size: once; CDR3: CASSLVGGLPQETQYF; DNA: TGTGCCAGCAGCTTGGTAGGGGGCCTGCCCCAAGAGACCCAGTACTTC
V: TRBV2; J: TRBJ2-7; D: TRBD2; size: -; CDR3: CAGTSGYEQYF; DNA: TGTGCCGGTACTAGCGGTTACGAGCAGTACTTC
V: TRBV7-3; J: TRBJ1-1; D: -; size: -; CDR3: CASSLNRDGEAFF; DNA: TGTGCCAGCAGCCTAAACAGGGACGGTGAAGCTTTCTTT
V: TRBV5-1; J: TRBJ2-3; D: -; size: -; CDR3: CASSLGTGDTQYF; DNA: TGCGCCAGCAGCTTGGGCACCGGAGATACGCAGTATTTT
V: TRBV2; J: TRBJ1-1; D: -; size: -; CDR3: CASSQRAGGRTEAFF; DNA: TGTGCCAGCAGTCAAAGGGCGGGGGGCCGGACTGAAGCTTTCTTT
V: TRBV7-2; J: TRBJ1-1; D: -; size: few; CDR3: CASSSDNRGANTEAFF; DNA: TGTGCCAGCAGCTCCGACAACCGAGGGGCGAACACTGAAGCTTTCTTT
V: TRBV29-1; J: TRBJ1-5; D: -; size: -; CDR3: CSVVVQADQPQHF; DNA: TGCAGCGTTGTCGTACAGGCAGATCAGCCCCAGCATTTT
V: TRBV29-1; J: TRBJ1-1; D: -; size: -; CDR3: CSAGARTNTEAFF; DNA: TGCAGCGCTGGTGCACGGACCAACACTGAAGCTTTCTTT
V: TRBV6-5; J: TRBJ2-7; D: TRBD1; size: medium-sized; CDR3: CASGVTGFYEQYF; DNA: TGTGCCAGCGGGGTGACAGGGTTCTACGAGCAGTACTTC
V: TRBV10-2; J: TRBJ2-7; D: TRBD1; size: -; CDR3: CASRKFGTGVSYEQYF; DNA: TGCGCCAGCAGAAAATTCGGGACAGGGGTCTCCTACGAGCAGTACTTC
V: TRBV4-1; J: TRBJ1-2; D: -; size: -; CDR3: CASSQDTGHGYTF; DNA: TGCGCCAGCAGCCAAGACACGGGACATGGCTACACCTTC
V: TRBV14; J: TRBJ1-1; D: TRBD1; size: -; CDR3: CASSQARGFTEAFF; DNA: TGTGCCAGCAGCCAAGCCAGGGGGTTCACGGAAGCTTTCTTT
V: TRBV18; J: TRBJ2-2; D: -; size: -; CDR3: CASSAGELFF; DNA: TGTGCCAGCTCTGCCGGGGAGCTGTTTTTT